This T cell receptor beta chain was identified during a study of CD8+CD57+ T cells in acquired aplastic anemia. Study at large: Sorted CD4+ and CD8+ cells gave an average of approximately 3.4 ug of DNA.

CDR1 is SEHNR, CDR2 FQNEAQ, per germline (reference sequence). The CDR3 runs to 12 residues. V dropped 11 bases and J dropped 5; count of bases not matched to a gene: 6. Patients sequenced had flow cytometry evidence of CD8+CD57+ cell expansion. CDR3 and TCR beta VDJ profiling relied on genomic DNA as the template. TCRdb analysed the reads with MiXCR anew, one entry per CDR3 protein. The table includes some 200,000 distinct CDR3 sequences, 48% detected once. This clonotype appeared many times. This chain uses TRBV7-9 with TRBJ2-3, with 8 positions matching TRBD1. The sequence came from a human donor with aplastic anemia. Sequenced: sorted CD4+, CD8+, or CD8+CD57+ T cells (not recorded which) from PBMCs. CDR3 DNA: TGTGCCGATCAGGGGGCGGGAGATACGCAGTATTTT. Encoded protein: CADQGAGDTQYF.